Listed below are T cell receptor beta chains from one sample, sequenced in a study of early T cells in non-severe SARS-CoV-2 infection. One entry per CDR3 protein results from TCRdb running MiXCR on the 5' RACE reads. The repertoire holds some 51,000 distinct CDR3 sequences, with under 15% as singletons. The source was whole blood, collected at baseline. These receptors all come from an adult who was a healthcare worker with PCR-confirmed SARS-CoV-2 infection or an uninfected control (not recorded which). Each CDR3 is given with its conserved first and last residue. The D gene is left open where the match is weak. Some rows mark clone size as missing; the rest say once, few, many or name a class of expanded clone.

clone size: NA; D gene: NA; J gene: TRBJ1-2; V gene: TRBV21-1; CDR3 DNA: TGTGCCAGCAGCAATGATTCATCCCCAAGAGGATGCGGCTACACCTTC; CDR3 protein: CASSNDSSPRGCGYTF
clone size: NA; D gene: TRBD1; J gene: TRBJ2-3; V gene: TRBV4-1; CDR3 DNA: TGCGCCAGCAGCCAAGCAGGACAGGGGATTTCAGATACGCAGTATTTT; CDR3 protein: CASSQAGQGISDTQYF
clone size: few; D gene: NA; J gene: TRBJ1-1; V gene: TRBV4-1; CDR3 DNA: TGCGCCAGCAGCCAAGTGCAGGGGCATGGAACTGAAGCTTTCTTT; CDR3 protein: CASSQVQGHGTEAFF
clone size: NA; D gene: NA; J gene: TRBJ2-5; V gene: TRBV6-1; CDR3 DNA: TGTGCCAGCAGTGCCCAACGGGGGCCCCAAGAGACCCAGTACTTC; CDR3 protein: CASSAQRGPQETQYF
clone size: many; D gene: TRBD1; J gene: TRBJ1-5; V gene: TRBV12-3/TRBV12-4; CDR3 DNA: TGTGCCAGCAGCCCGGACAGGGTAAGCAATCAGCCCCAGCATTTT; CDR3 protein: CASSPDRVSNQPQHF
clone size: NA; D gene: NA; J gene: TRBJ2-3; V gene: TRBV18; CDR3 DNA: TGTGCCAGCTCACCGAGGCAGAACACAGATACGCAGTATTTT; CDR3 protein: CASSPRQNTDTQYF
clone size: NA; D gene: NA; J gene: TRBJ2-7; V gene: TRBV12-3/TRBV12-4; CDR3 DNA: TGTGCCAGCAGGCCGGACGGCAACTACGAGCAGTACTTC; CDR3 protein: CASRPDGNYEQYF
clone size: many; D gene: NA; J gene: TRBJ2-1; V gene: TRBV7-6; CDR3 DNA: TGTGCCAGCAGCCGTCACTTAGATGAGCAGTTCTTC; CDR3 protein: CASSRHLDEQFF
clone size: NA; D gene: TRBD1; J gene: TRBJ1-4; V gene: TRBV7-9; CDR3 DNA: TGTGCCAGCAGCTCAGCCGGGACAGTGGGTACTGAAAAACTGTTTTTT; CDR3 protein: CASSSAGTVGTEKLFF
clone size: many; D gene: NA; J gene: TRBJ2-1; V gene: TRBV7-3; CDR3 DNA: TGTGCCAGCAGCTTAAGAGGCGGGAACTCCTACAATGAGCAGTTCTTC; CDR3 protein: CASSLRGGNSYNEQFF
clone size: few; D gene: TRBD2; J gene: TRBJ2-3; V gene: TRBV5-4; CDR3 DNA: TGTGCCAGCAGCCCGACTAGCGGGGGGCACACAGATACGCAGTATTTT; CDR3 protein: CASSPTSGGHTDTQYF
clone size: NA; D gene: NA; J gene: TRBJ2-1; V gene: TRBV7-9; CDR3 DNA: TGTGCCAGCAGCTTTTGGACTGAGAACAATGAGCAGTTCTTC; CDR3 protein: CASSFWTENNEQFF
clone size: NA; D gene: TRBD1; J gene: TRBJ1-5; V gene: TRBV19; CDR3 DNA: TGTGCCAGTACCTTGGACAGGGTTGGCAATCAGCCCCAGCATTTT; CDR3 protein: CASTLDRVGNQPQHF
clone size: NA; D gene: TRBD1; J gene: TRBJ1-3; V gene: TRBV3-1; CDR3 DNA: TGTGCCAGCAGCCAAAGATCGCGGGCGACAGGGGGCTCTGGAAACACCATATATTTT; CDR3 protein: CASSQRSRATGGSGNTIYF
clone size: few; D gene: NA; J gene: TRBJ1-1; V gene: TRBV7-9; CDR3 DNA: TGTGCCAGCAGCGAAAACGGGGGCACTGAAGCTTTCTTT; CDR3 protein: CASSENGGTEAFF
clone size: NA; D gene: NA; J gene: TRBJ1-1; V gene: TRBV18; CDR3 DNA: TGTGCCAGCTCACCTACCGGGAACACTGAAGCTTTCTTT; CDR3 protein: CASSPTGNTEAFF
clone size: NA; D gene: NA; J gene: TRBJ2-5; V gene: TRBV6-6; CDR3 DNA: TGTGCCAGCAGTTTAGTCAGCCAAGAGACCCAGTACTTC; CDR3 protein: CASSLVSQETQYF
clone size: NA; D gene: TRBD2; J gene: TRBJ2-1; V gene: TRBV27; CDR3 DNA: TGTGCCAGCAGATGGGGATGGGCGGGAGGCTCCTACAATGAGCAGTTCTTC; CDR3 protein: CASRWGWAGGSYNEQFF
clone size: NA; D gene: NA; J gene: TRBJ2-1; V gene: TRBV28; CDR3 DNA: TGTGCCAGCAACGGAGGGGGCAATGAGCAGTTCTTC; CDR3 protein: CASNGGGNEQFF
clone size: many; D gene: NA; J gene: TRBJ2-3; V gene: TRBV10-2; CDR3 DNA: TGCGCCAGCAGCCTTAACACAGCAGATACGCAGTATTTT; CDR3 protein: CASSLNTADTQYF
clone size: NA; D gene: TRBD1; J gene: TRBJ2-3; V gene: TRBV12-5; CDR3 DNA: TGTGCTAGTAGTACCGGGACAGATGATGGTACGCAGTATTTT; CDR3 protein: CASSTGTDDGTQYF
clone size: NA; D gene: TRBD1; J gene: TRBJ2-7; V gene: TRBV3-1; CDR3 DNA: TGTGCCAGCAGCCAATTGGACAGGGGCGGCTACGAGCAGTACTTC; CDR3 protein: CASSQLDRGGYEQYF
clone size: NA; D gene: NA; J gene: TRBJ1-1; V gene: TRBV27; CDR3 DNA: TGTGCCAGCAGTTTATCGATGGCCGGGGACACTGAAGCTTTCTTT; CDR3 protein: CASSLSMAGDTEAFF